This TCR beta chain was documented in a study of T cells in tuberculosis. Data came from immunoSEQ multiplex PCR; TCRdb stores just in-frame clones and leaves some out. Of some 34,000 clones detected, 95% to 97% appear once; the ten largest clones hold approximately 6.2%. On this clone: Antigen specificity is unknown.

CDR1 and CDR2 (germline): SGDLS, YYNGEE. Trimming took 0 bases from V and 4 from J; bases not matched to a gene: 6. The CDR3 runs to 16 residues. The study, taken as a whole, reports: Samples were chosen by availability of cryopreserved specimens. Shorter CDR3-alpha in active tuberculosis partly drove smaller distances.

The J gene is TRBJ2-1, the V gene TRBV9; 8 nucleotides line up with TRBD2. Input material: PBMCs. The sequence derives from a donor aged 10-35 years with latent tuberculosis or without tuberculosis infection. The DNA of the CDR3 is TGTGCCAGCAGCGTAGGTGTAGCGGGACCATACAATGAGCAGTTCTTC. Translation gives CASSVGVAGPYNEQFF. The complete variable domain, with remaining parts taken from reference TRBV9 and TRBJ2-1, reads DSGVTQTPKHLITATGQRVTLRCSPRSGDLSVYWYQQSLDQGLQFLIQYYNGEERAKGNILERFSAQQFPDLHSELNLSSLELGDSALYFCASSVGVAGPYNEQFFGPGTRLTVL.